This TCR beta chain was obtained from a study of blood T cell repertoires in COVID-19. Study overall: Specimens from acute and convalescent COVID-19 originated in the United States, Italy and Spain. The cDNA or gDNA used as material had been derived from T cells, B-cell-depleted T cells, or PBMCs.

Original analysis: Amplified reference gene primers provided the basis for estimating nucleated cell counts. The protocol was immunoSEQ multiplex PCR, while the TCRdb copy is restricted to in-frame clones and leaves out a portion. The D gene and trimming were derived from the DNA, and the V and J assignments and clone size from that table. Among around 260,000 clones listed, around 88% were seen once. Germline V gene data show CDR1 as KGHSH and CDR2 as LQKENI. The CDR3 has 15 residues. Trimming cost V 5 bases and J 5 bases; bases outside gene matches: 10. The rearrangement links TRBV18 to TRBJ2-7, with 9 bases that match TRBD1. The receptor was derived from a man younger than 45 with active or convalescent COVID-19. Sequencing used peripheral blood. CDR3 region: CASSTTGTGSDEQYF. As DNA, the CDR3 is TGTGCCAGCTCAACTACCGGGACAGGGTCCGACGAGCAGTACTTC. Supplemented by reference TRBV18 and TRBJ2-7, the full variable domain reads NAGVMQNPRHLVRRRGQEARLRCSPMKGHSHVYWYRQLPEEGLKFMVYLQKENIIDESGMPKERFSAEFPKEGPSILRIQQVVRGDSAAYFCASSTTGTGSDEQYFGPGTRLTVT.